Each of the 19 T cell receptor beta chains below was sequenced from the same sample in a study of Tregs in tolerant kidney transplant recipients. The assay was immunoSEQ multiplex PCR, and TCRdb's table has in-frame clones only and misses some. The sample consists of roughly 64,000 clones, 70% to 90% of them appearing once. The nonmyeloablative bone marrow transplants came from related graft donors, with transient mixed chimerism. The material sequenced was CD4+ T cells from blood (PBMCs), taken 6 months after the transplant. These receptors were obtained from a human patient who received a combined kidney and bone marrow transplant. Some T cells here may be from the graft donor.

The chain combines TRBV28 with TRBJ2-1, with TRBD1 matching over 9 bases. There are 16 residues in the CDR3. Unmatched junction bases numbered 8, after V lost 6 bases and J lost 2 bases. Germline values: CDR1 MDHEN, CDR2 SYDVKM. CDR3 nucleotides: TGTGCCAGCAGCACTTCGGGACAGGGTACCTACAATGAGCAGTTCTTC. This codes for CASSTSGQGTYNEQFF.

The chain links TRBV6-5 to TRBJ2-5; 7 nucleotides align to TRBD2. Near its end, the DNA agrees better with TRBJ2-7, so the J call may be wrong. Germline values: CDR1 MNHEY, CDR2 SVGAGI. This CDR3 comprises 15 residues. CDR3 bases: TGTGCCAGCAGTTACTCTTGGCGGGGGACCTACGAGCAGTACTTC. Residues: CASSYSWRGTYEQYF.

This clone was found once. The rearrangement links TRBV7-2 to TRBJ1-1, with D uncertain. V lost 3 bases to trimming and J lost 4 bases, with 21 bases between them. Germline V lookup: CDR1 SGHTA, CDR2 FQGNSA. This CDR3 contains 17 residues. The DNA of the CDR3 is TGTGCCAGCAGCTTGGGTTTCTTGGGTAGGGAGGGCACTGAAGCTTTCTTT. Translation: CASSLGFLGREGTEAFF. The full variable domain, with the rest looked up from reference TRBV7-2 and TRBJ1-1, is GAGVSQSPSNKVTEKGKDVELRCDPISGHTALYWYRQSLGQGLEFLIYFQGNSAPDKSGLPSDRFSAERTGGSVSTLTIQRTQQEDSAVYLCASSLGFLGREGTEAFFGQGTRLTVV.

The CDR3 loop is CASSVGRGNEKLFF. The CDR3 coding sequence is TGTGCCAGCAGCGTGGGCAGGGGTAATGAAAAACTGTTTTTT. The V call is TRBV9, the J call TRBJ1-4; a weak D match, TRBD1 (6 bases). V was pared by 2 bases and J by 4 bases, with 9 bases between. CDR1 and CDR2 (germline): SGDLS, YYNGEE. CDR3 length equals 14 residues.

The chain carries TRBV25-1 and TRBJ1-1, with 8 bases identical to TRBD1. Losses at the gene ends were 1 base for V and 5 bases for J; bases not matched to a gene: 9. The germline V gene encodes CDR1 MGHDK and CDR2 SYGVNS. The CDR3 runs to 16 residues. The CDR3 region has the DNA TGTGCCAGCAGTGAATGGGGGCGACAGGGGAGGACTGAAGCTTTCTTT. It codes for CASSEWGRQGRTEAFF.

This chain links TRBV7-9 with TRBJ1-1; possibly TRBD1 for D (6 bases). Germline CDR1 reads SEHNR; CDR2 reads FQNEAQ (reference sequence). Trimming shortened V by 1 base and J by 4 bases, and 16 bases separated the two germline ends. CDR3 size: 16 residues. CDR3: CASSLGTGLGGTEAFF. The CDR3 region has the DNA TGTGCCAGCAGCTTAGGCACAGGTTTAGGGGGCACTGAAGCTTTCTTT.

The chain has TRBV7-2 and TRBJ2-3, with 9 positions matching TRBD1. J gave up 3 bases and V 3 bases, and 4 bases lay outside the gene matches. The germline V gene encodes CDR1 SGHTA and CDR2 FQGNSA. This CDR3 spans 15 amino acids. The CDR3 DNA reads as TGTGCCAGCAGCTTTCCGACAGGGGGGACAGATACGCAGTATTTT. It specifies CASSFPTGGTDTQYF.

This chain links TRBV6-1 with TRBJ1-5, with D possibly being TRBD1 (6 bases). This CDR3 is built from 12 residues. CDR1 is MNHNS, CDR2 SASEGT, per germline. Trimming pared 8 bases from V and 3 bases from J, leaving 8 bases between. The CDR3 sequence: CASRQANQPQHF. CDR3 nucleotides: TGTGCCAGCCGACAGGCCAATCAGCCCCAGCATTTT.

This clone was recorded once. The DNA of the CDR3 is TGTGCCAGTAGCCCCCCTTCAGGGGAAGGTCAGCCCCAGCATTTT. Translated, it gives CASSPPSGEGQPQHF. V usage is TRBV19 and J usage is TRBJ1-5; D might be TRBD1 (6 bases). This CDR3 is 15 amino acids long. The V gene lost 6 bases and the J gene lost 6 bases, with 18 bases spanning the gap. From germline, CDR1 is LNHDA and CDR2 SQIVND (reference sequence).

The chain is built from TRBV11-2 and TRBJ1-4; D uncertain. The germline gives CDR1 SGHAT, CDR2 FQNNGV. CDR3 length equals 12 residues. The germline V and J ends were trimmed by 6 bases and 7 bases, with 9 bases remaining between them. CDR3: CASRRRGEKLFF. The DNA of the CDR3 is TGTGCCAGCAGGCGAAGAGGTGAAAAACTGTTTTTT.

The J gene is TRBJ1-2, the V gene TRBV7-8; D may be TRBD1 (6 bases). This CDR3 is 15 amino acids long. Germline values: CDR1 SGHVS, CDR2 FQNEAQ. V lost 7 bases, J lost 4 bases, and 19 bases lay in between. CDR3 coding DNA: TGTGCCAGCACGCTCCTAGGCGGGGGCGTCTATGGCTACACCTTC. Encoded protein: CASTLLGGGVYGYTF.

The V gene is TRBV14, the J gene TRBJ1-3; D might be TRBD1 (6 bases). Trimming left V 4 bases short and J 0 bases short, with 13 bases between. Germline V gene lookup returns CDR1 SGHDN and CDR2 FVKESK. The CDR3 loop spans 16 amino acids. In nucleotides, the CDR3 is TGTGCCAGCAGCCCAGGACAGTTGACCTCTGGAAACACCATATATTTT. Residues: CASSPGQLTSGNTIYF.

The rearrangement links TRBV7-9 to TRBJ2-3; 8 nucleotides align to TRBD2. Germline lookup yields CDR1 SEHNR and CDR2 FQNEAQ (reference sequence). The CDR3 has 15 residues. V trimming: 1 base; J trimming: 4 bases; junction bases outside the gene matches: 4. The CDR3 DNA reads TGTGCCAGCAGCTTAGAGGGCGGGGGGTCAGATACGCAGTATTTT. Protein: CASSLEGGGSDTQYF.

This clone was detected a few times. V is TRBV29-1 and J is TRBJ2-7; 7 nucleotides align to TRBD1. The ends lost 6 bases at V and 4 bases at J; junction bases unmatched: 9. CDR3 length: 13 amino acids. Germline V CDR1 and CDR2: SQVTM, ANQGSEA. CDR3 region: CSVGQTFSYEQYF. The CDR3 DNA follows: TGCAGCGTGGGACAGACGTTTTCTTACGAGCAGTACTTC.

The chain is built from TRBV7-2 and TRBJ1-3; D call uncertain. Germline CDR1 SGHTA, CDR2 FQGNSA. Trimming pared 1 base from V and 3 bases from J, leaving 10 bases between. This CDR3 is built from 15 residues. The CDR3 loop is CASSLGGAGGNTIYF. The CDR3 region has the DNA TGTGCCAGCAGCTTAGGAGGCGCGGGTGGAAACACCATATATTTT.

This chain joins TRBV6-5 and TRBJ1-6; 8 bases map to TRBD1. The CDR3 is 14 amino acids. The germline V gene has CDR1 MNHEY and CDR2 SVGAGI. J was trimmed by 10 bases and V by 6 bases; bases with no gene match: 8. The CDR3 here is CASRPRTGRSPLHF. CDR3 bases: TGTGCCAGCAGACCTAGGACAGGGCGCTCACCCCTCCACTTT.

The V call is TRBV18, the J call TRBJ2-7; TRBD2 matches 11 bases. Trimming took 6 bases from V and 2 from J; bases not matched to a gene: 6. The CDR3 consists of 15 residues. Germline-derived CDR1 and CDR2 are KGHSH and LQKENI. CDR3 region: CASSGTSGDTYEQYF. The CDR3 DNA follows: TGTGCCAGCTCCGGGACTAGCGGCGATACCTACGAGCAGTACTTC.

The chain is built from TRBV29-1 and TRBJ2-1, with 9 bases that match TRBD2. Germline V gene data show CDR1 as SQVTM and CDR2 as ANQGSEA. Germline trimming cut 6 bases from V and 4 bases from J; bases unmatched to any gene: 10. This CDR3 comprises 15 residues. The CDR3 here is CSVDPLRGGYNEQFF. CDR3 sequence (DNA): TGCAGCGTGGACCCTTTGCGGGGGGGTTACAATGAGCAGTTCTTC.

The V call is TRBV14, the J call TRBJ2-1; maybe TRBD1 (7 bases). Germline loops: CDR1 SGHDN, CDR2 FVKESK. CDR3 length: 17 amino acids. V shed 3 bases and J shed 6 bases, with 21 bases lying between them. The CDR3 sequence: CASSQLQGGGAINEQFF. The CDR3 DNA follows: TGTGCCAGCAGCCAGCTTCAGGGGGGCGGTGCGATCAATGAGCAGTTCTTC.